The rows below give T cell receptor beta chains drawn from one sample of a study of blood T cell repertoires in COVID-19. Produced via immunoSEQ multiplex PCR; TCRdb's table is partial and in-frame only. The table shows under 200,000 clones, with around 80% occurring only once. Sequenced: peripheral blood. All receptors derive from a man aged 55 to 70 with acute or convalescent COVID-19. Each CDR3 is given with its conserved first and last residue. The D gene is left open where the match is weak. Some rows have no size entry. The others give once, few or many, or a class for an expanded clone.

V,J,size,D,CDR3,DNA
TRBV7-9,TRBJ1-5,-,-,CASSLGIQGVEPQHF,TGTGCCAGCAGCTTAGGAATACAGGGTGTGGAGCCCCAGCATTTT
TRBV6-5,TRBJ2-1,few,-,CASSYSGTSYNEQFF,TGTGCCAGCAGTTACTCGGGCACCAGTTACAATGAGCAGTTCTTC
TRBV6-2/TRBV6-3,TRBJ2-5,-,TRBD2,CASSYPTTSGGYQETQYF,TGTGCCAGCAGTTACCCAACGACTAGCGGGGGGTACCAAGAGACCCAGTACTTC
TRBV4-1,TRBJ2-7,-,TRBD1,CASSQATGTGFYEQYF,TGCGCCAGCAGCCAAGCCACGGGGACAGGGTTCTACGAGCAGTACTTC
TRBV4-3,TRBJ2-1,-,TRBD2,CASSQSPPLAGGIHSYNEQFF,TGCGCCAGCAGCCAATCACCTCCCCTAGCGGGGGGCATTCACTCCTACAATGAGCAGTTCTTC
TRBV2,TRBJ2-3,-,-,CASSDLGGTDTQYF,TGTGCCAGCAGTGATCTAGGGGGTACAGATACGCAGTATTTT
TRBV5-6,TRBJ2-1,-,TRBD2,CASSQTSGGQFNNEQFF,TGTGCCAGCAGTCAGACTAGCGGGGGCCAATTCAACAATGAGCAGTTCTTC
TRBV7-2,TRBJ1-3,-,-,CASSLLMQGAGNTIYF,TGTGCCAGCAGCTTACTAATGCAGGGCGCTGGAAACACCATATATTTT
TRBV10-2,TRBJ2-1,-,-,CASRLGQGLYNEQFF,TGCGCCAGCAGGCTCGGGCAGGGGCTGTACAATGAGCAGTTCTTC
TRBV10-3,TRBJ2-5,-,TRBD2,CAISDPPGLEGGDETQYF,TGTGCCATCAGTGACCCGCCGGGACTCGAGGGAGGGGACGAGACCCAGTACTTC
TRBV25-1,TRBJ1-2,-,-,CASSGLIGGGYTF,TGTGCCAGCAGTGGCCTTATAGGAGGGGGCTACACCTTC
TRBV5-8,TRBJ2-7,-,-,CASSLILTGTLNYEQYF,TGTGCCAGCAGCCTTATCCTGACCGGGACTCTCAACTACGAGCAGTACTTC
TRBV28,TRBJ1-6,-,-,CASSLFPGGEIDSPLHF,TGTGCCAGCAGTTTATTTCCGGGAGGGGAGATCGATTCACCCCTCCACTTT
TRBV12-5,TRBJ1-5,once,TRBD1,CASGGDSLNQPQHF,TGTGCTAGTGGGGGGGACAGCCTAAATCAGCCCCAGCATTTT
TRBV7-3,TRBJ2-2,few,-,CASSPRLSMYTGELFF,TGTGCCAGCAGCCCTAGACTTAGTATGTACACCGGGGAGCTGTTTTTT
TRBV7-2,TRBJ1-5,-,-,CASSARRDQPQHF,TGTGCCAGCAGCGCTAGGAGGGATCAGCCCCAGCATTTT
TRBV5-6,TRBJ2-3,-,-,CASSFTGTDTQYF,TGTGCCAGCAGCTTTACGGGAACAGATACGCAGTATTTT
TRBV3-1/TRBV3-2,TRBJ2-5,-,TRBD2,CASSQGGLAGGTQYF,TGTGCCAGCAGCCAAGGGGGACTAGCGGGCGGGACCCAGTACTTC
TRBV9,TRBJ2-3,-,-,CASSVSPRHTDTQYF,TGTGCCAGCAGCGTATCGCCCAGGCACACAGATACGCAGTATTTT
TRBV6-1,TRBJ2-3,-,TRBD2,CASSEGGDTQYF,TGTGCCAGCAGTGAGGGGGGGGATACGCAGTATTTT
TRBV6-1,TRBJ2-1,-,-,CASSEAEYEQFF,TGTGCCAGCAGTGAAGCCGAGTATGAGCAGTTCTTC
TRBV10-1,TRBJ1-1,few,-,CASSGYSGTEAFF,TGCGCCAGCAGTGGATATTCCGGCACTGAAGCTTTCTTT
TRBV13,TRBJ1-1,-,-,CASSTRMNTEAFF,TGTGCCAGCAGCACCAGAATGAACACTGAAGCTTTCTTT
TRBV4-3,TRBJ2-3,once,-,CASSQDRQGTDTQYF,TGCGCCAGCAGCCAAGATCGACAGGGCACAGATACGCAGTATTTT
TRBV18,TRBJ1-5,-,TRBD1,CASSPGQGASQPQHF,TGTGCCAGCTCACCGGGACAGGGGGCTTCTCAGCCCCAGCATTTT
TRBV12-3/TRBV12-4,TRBJ1-2,-,-,CASKSGQGYGYTF,TGTGCCAGCAAGTCCGGGCAGGGCTATGGCTACACCTTC
TRBV29-1,TRBJ1-3,-,TRBD1,CSVEGEVGQGNTIYF,TGCAGCGTTGAAGGGGAGGTGGGACAGGGAAACACCATATATTTT
TRBV21-1,TRBJ1-1,-,-,CASRLGHGNMCTEAFF,TGTGCCAGCAGGCTGGGACACGGTAATATGTGCACTGAAGCTTTCTTT
TRBV7-3,TRBJ2-3,-,-,CASSPTPGAGGTDTQYF,TGTGCCAGCAGCCCGACCCCAGGGGCGGGGGGCACAGATACGCAGTATTTT
TRBV21-1,TRBJ1-1,few,-,CASSKASTGGENTEAFF,TGTGCCAGCAGCAAAGCTTCGACAGGGGGTGAGAACACTGAAGCTTTCTTT
TRBV11-2,TRBJ2-7,once,TRBD1,CASRETGTGFGEQYF,TGTGCCAGCAGGGAAACCGGGACAGGGTTCGGCGAGCAGTACTTC
TRBV28,TRBJ1-5,medium-sized,-,CASSEGDQPQHF,TGTGCCAGCAGTGAGGGGGATCAGCCCCAGCATTTT
TRBV5-1,TRBJ1-6,-,-,CASSPTGGIFNSPLHF,TGCGCCAGCAGCCCTACGGGGGGCATATTTAATTCACCCCTCCACTTT
TRBV11-2,TRBJ2-1,-,TRBD1,CASSLGQGVRNEQFF,TGTGCCAGCAGCCTCGGACAGGGGGTAAGGAATGAGCAGTTCTTC
TRBV30,TRBJ1-1,once,-,CAWSRTGYTEAFF,TGTGCCTGGAGTAGAACAGGTTATACTGAAGCTTTCTTT